The present TCR beta chain was sequenced within a study of shared clonotypes between healthy human individuals. Turning to the study itself: Serving as donors were two women and a few men, whose ages spanned 18 to 49.

Assay: immunoSEQ multiplex PCR; the TCRdb copy retains only in-frame clones and omits some. The data contain about 2.3 million clones, 80% to 95% of them seen just once; the ten biggest clones take up 0.37%. In regard to this clone: As yet, its antigen is unknown.

This CDR3 spans 15 amino acids. Between the trimmed V and J ends, which lost 5 bases and 10 bases, there was a span of 18 bases. Germline assignment: CDR1 MDHEN and CDR2 SYDVKM. Points from the study as a whole: Donors were few, which limited the genetic and exposure-history diversity represented. Investigators collected only blood, and repertoires in tissues likely differ.

Both subsets, CD45RA+ naive and CD45RA-negative memory, were split from the CD4+ cells. The specimen sequenced was naive CD4+ T cells from PBMCs. Subset here: CD45RA+ positively selected. The V and J genes are TRBV28 and TRBJ1-6; D is uncertain. This sequence was found in a man between 18 and 35 years old in good health. Some clones in this sample may be carry-over from other donors' samples. In DNA, the CDR3 is TGTGCCAGCAGTCTCCCCTGGGGAGGGAGGTCACCCCTCCACTTT. This translates into CASSLPWGGRSPLHF.